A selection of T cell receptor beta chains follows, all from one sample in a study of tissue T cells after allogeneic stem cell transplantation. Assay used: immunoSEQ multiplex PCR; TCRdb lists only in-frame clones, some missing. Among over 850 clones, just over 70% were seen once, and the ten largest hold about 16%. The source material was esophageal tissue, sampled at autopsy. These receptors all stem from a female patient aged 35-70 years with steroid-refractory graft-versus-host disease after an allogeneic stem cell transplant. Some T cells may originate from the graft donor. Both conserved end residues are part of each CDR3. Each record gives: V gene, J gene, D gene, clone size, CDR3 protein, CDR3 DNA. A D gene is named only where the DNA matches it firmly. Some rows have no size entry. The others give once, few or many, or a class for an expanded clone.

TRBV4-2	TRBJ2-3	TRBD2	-	CASSQGLAGGPDTQYF	TGTGCCAGCAGCCAAGGGCTAGCGGGGGGGCCAGATACGCAGTATTTT
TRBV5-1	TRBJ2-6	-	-	CASSSQPGLSSGANVLTF	TGCGCCAGCAGCTCCCAACCGGGACTCTCCTCTGGGGCCAACGTCCTGACTTTC
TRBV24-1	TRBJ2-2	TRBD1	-	CATSDAGTGLVGELFF	TGTGCCACCAGTGATGCCGGGACAGGGTTAGTCGGGGAGCTGTTTTTT
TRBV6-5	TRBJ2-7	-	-	CASRGGGSYEQYF	TGTGCCAGCAGAGGGGGGGGCTCCTACGAGCAGTACTTC
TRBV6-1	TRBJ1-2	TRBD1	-	CASSEGQGWSYGYTF	TGTGCCAGCAGTGAAGGACAGGGTTGGAGCTATGGCTACACCTTC
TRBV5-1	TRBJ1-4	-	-	CASSEYATNEKLFF	TGCGCCAGCAGCGAATACGCAACTAATGAAAAACTGTTTTTT
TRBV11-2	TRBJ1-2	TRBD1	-	CASSLDRGYGYTF	TGTGCCAGCAGCTTGGACAGGGGTTATGGCTACACCTTC
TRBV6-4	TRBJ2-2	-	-	CASSTTTNTGELFF	TGTGCCTCCTCGACTACTACGAACACCGGGGAGCTGTTTTTT
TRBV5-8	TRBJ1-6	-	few	CASSLQGWSPLHF	TGTGCCAGCAGCTTACAGGGCTGGTCACCCCTCCACTTT
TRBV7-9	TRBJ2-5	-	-	CASSLVGSQETQYF	TGTGCCAGCAGCTTAGTTGGCAGCCAGGAGACCCAGTACTTC
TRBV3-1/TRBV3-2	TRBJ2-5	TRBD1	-	CASSQGDRGFGETQYF	TGTGCCAGCAGCCAAGGGGACAGGGGGTTTGGAGAGACCCAGTACTTC
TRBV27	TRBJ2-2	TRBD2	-	CASTFGTSGTGELFF	TGTGCCAGCACCTTCGGGACTAGCGGCACCGGGGAGCTGTTTTTT
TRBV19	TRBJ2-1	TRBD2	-	CASSISGGEQFF	TGTGCCAGTAGTATAAGCGGGGGTGAGCAGTTCTTC
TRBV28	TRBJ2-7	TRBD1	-	CASSPFWTGSYEQYF	TGTGCCAGCAGTCCCTTCTGGACAGGTTCCTACGAGCAGTACTTC
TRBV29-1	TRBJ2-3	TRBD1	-	CSVWPGQGPDTQYF	TGCAGCGTTTGGCCGGGACAGGGCCCAGATACGCAGTATTTT
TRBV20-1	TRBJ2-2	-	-	CSASDHRELFF	TGCAGTGCTAGTGACCATAGGGAGCTGTTTTTT
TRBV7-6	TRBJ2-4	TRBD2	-	CASSQSSGGPPQYF	TGTGCCAGCAGCCAGTCTAGCGGGGGGCCCCCTCAGTACTTC
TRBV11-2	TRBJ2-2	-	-	CASSLGQNTGELFF	TGTGCCAGCAGCTTAGGGCAGAACACCGGGGAGCTGTTTTTT
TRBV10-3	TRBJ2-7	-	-	CAISSFGEQYF	TGTGCCATCAGTTCCTTCGGCGAGCAGTACTTC
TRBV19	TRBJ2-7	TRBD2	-	CASSSTSGGAPYEQYF	TGTGCCAGTAGCAGTACTAGCGGGGGGGCGCCGTACGAGCAGTACTTC
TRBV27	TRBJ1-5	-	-	CASSLASSQPQHF	TGTGCCAGCAGTTTAGCCAGCAGTCAGCCCCAGCATTTT
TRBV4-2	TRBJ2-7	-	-	CASSQDLESSYEQYF	TGTGCCAGCAGCCAAGATTTAGAGAGCTCCTACGAGCAGTACTTC
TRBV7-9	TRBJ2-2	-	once	CASSRQLTGELFF	TGTGCCAGCAGCCGACAGTTAACCGGGGAGCTGTTTTTT
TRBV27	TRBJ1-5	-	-	CASSMGQYQPQHF	TGTGCCAGCAGTATGGGGCAGTATCAGCCCCAGCATTTT
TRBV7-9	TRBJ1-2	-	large	CASRDSLKDYGYTF	TGTGCCAGCAGAGACAGTCTCAAGGACTATGGCTACACCTTC
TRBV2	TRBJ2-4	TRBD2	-	CASTLAGLIAKNIQYF	TGTGCCAGCACCCTAGCGGGCCTAATAGCCAAAAACATTCAGTACTTC
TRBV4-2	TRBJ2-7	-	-	CASSQDDGSSYEQYF	TGTGCCAGCAGCCAAGATGACGGGAGCTCCTACGAGCAGTACTTC
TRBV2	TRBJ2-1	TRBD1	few	CASRRTGLYNEQFF	TGTGCCTCCCGTCGGACAGGGTTATACAATGAGCAGTTCTTC
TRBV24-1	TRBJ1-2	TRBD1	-	CATSDPGTGIYGYTF	TGTGCCACCAGTGATCCCGGGACAGGTATCTATGGCTACACCTTC
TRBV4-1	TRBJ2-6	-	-	CASSRSSGEPGANVLTF	TGCGCCAGCAGCCGATCTTCAGGGGAGCCTGGGGCCAACGTCCTGACTTTC
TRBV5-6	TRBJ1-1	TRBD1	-	CASSLLGQFDLRSEAFF	TGTGCCAGCAGCTTGTTGGGACAGTTCGATCTTCGATCTGAAGCTTTCTTT
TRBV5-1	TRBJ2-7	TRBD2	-	CASRRTSGMSSYEQYF	TGCGCCAGCAGGAGGACTAGCGGGATGAGCTCCTACGAGCAGTACTTC
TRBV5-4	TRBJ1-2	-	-	CASSWVGAWGYTF	TGTGCCAGCAGCTGGGTGGGGGCGTGGGGCTACACCTTC
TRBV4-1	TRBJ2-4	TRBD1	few	CASSHMGQVLAKNIQYF	TGCGCCAGCAGCCATATGGGACAGGTGCTAGCCAAAAACATTCAGTACTTC
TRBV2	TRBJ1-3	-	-	CASRTSGNTIYF	TGTGCCAGCAGGACCTCTGGAAACACCATATATTTT
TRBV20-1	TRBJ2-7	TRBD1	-	CSATGGLEQYF	TGCAGTGCTACAGGGGGCCTCGAGCAGTACTTC
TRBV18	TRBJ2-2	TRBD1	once	CASTTGAGELFF	TGTGCCAGCACTACAGGGGCCGGGGAGCTGTTTTTT
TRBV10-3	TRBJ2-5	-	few	CAISEYSGTQYF	TGTGCCATCAGTGAGTACAGTGGGACCCAGTACTTC
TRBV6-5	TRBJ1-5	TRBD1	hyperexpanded	CASWTGHNQPQHF	TGTGCCAGCTGGACAGGGCACAATCAGCCCCAGCATTTT
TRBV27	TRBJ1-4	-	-	CASSSGPYHEKLFF	TGTGCCAGCAGTTCAGGACCCTACCACGAAAAACTGTTTTTT
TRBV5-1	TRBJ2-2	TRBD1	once	CASSGQGGDTGELFF	TGCGCCAGCAGCGGACAGGGTGGGGACACCGGGGAGCTGTTTTTT
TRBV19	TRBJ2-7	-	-	CASSITQTSEQYF	TGTGCCAGTAGTATTACGCAGACGAGTGAGCAGTACTTC
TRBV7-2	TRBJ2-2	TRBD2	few	CASSLGSGGYTGELFF	TGTGCCAGCAGCTTAGGGAGCGGGGGGTACACCGGGGAGCTGTTTTTT
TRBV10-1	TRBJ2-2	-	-	CASPGAEITGELFF	TGCGCCAGCCCGGGGGCCGAGATCACCGGGGAGCTGTTTTTT
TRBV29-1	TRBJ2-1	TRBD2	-	CSATSGRGPTNEQFF	TGCAGCGCGACTAGCGGGAGGGGGCCAACCAATGAGCAGTTCTTC
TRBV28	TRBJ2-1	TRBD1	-	CATLGDRRDEQFF	TGTGCCACCCTTGGGGACAGGAGGGATGAGCAGTTCTTC